This passage covers 2 T cell receptor beta chains from one sample sequenced in a study of cytomegalovirus exposure and HLA in healthy donors. The study ran its PCR with 60 Vbeta and 13 Jbeta primers. Sequencing used immunoSEQ multiplex PCR; TCRdb keeps in-frame clones, though not all of them. There are more than 150,000 clones in the sample; approximately 79% occur only once, and around 15% lies in the top ten. The specimen was PBMCs. The receptors were sampled from a man aged 50-60 years in good health and CMV-seropositive.

This chain uses TRBV4-1 with TRBJ2-7, with TRBD1 identical over 7 bases. The CDR3 loop spans 15 amino acids. Germline loops: CDR1 MGHRA, CDR2 YSYEKL. J was trimmed by 1 base and V by 5 bases; bases with no gene match: 8. Here the CDR3 reads CASSSRQGPSYEQYV. CDR3 sequence (DNA): TGCGCCAGCAGCTCCCGACAGGGTCCTTCCTACGAGCAGTACGTC.

This clone appeared once. V usage is TRBV30 and J usage is TRBJ1-4, with no clear D. The length of the CDR3 is 13 residues. V was pared by 3 bases and J by 8 bases, with 13 bases between. Germline V gene lookup returns CDR1 GTSNPN and CDR2 SVGIG (reference sequence). CDR3 DNA: TGTGCCTGGAGCGGGGTAGAATTCGAAAAACTGTTTTTT. This encodes CAWSGVEFEKLFF.